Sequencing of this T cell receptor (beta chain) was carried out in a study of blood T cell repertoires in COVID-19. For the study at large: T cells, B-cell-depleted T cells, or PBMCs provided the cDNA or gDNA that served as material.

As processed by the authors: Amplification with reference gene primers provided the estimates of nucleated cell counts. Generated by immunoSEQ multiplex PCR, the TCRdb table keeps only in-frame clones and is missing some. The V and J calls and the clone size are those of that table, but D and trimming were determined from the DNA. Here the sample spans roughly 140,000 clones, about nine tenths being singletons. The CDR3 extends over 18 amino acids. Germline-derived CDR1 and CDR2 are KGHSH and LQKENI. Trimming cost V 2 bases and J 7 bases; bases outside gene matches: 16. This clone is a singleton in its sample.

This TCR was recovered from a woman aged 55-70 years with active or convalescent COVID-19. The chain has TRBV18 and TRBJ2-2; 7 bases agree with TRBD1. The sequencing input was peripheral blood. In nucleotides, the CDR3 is TGTGCCAGCTCACCAGCGGCGGCCTGGGACAGCGATCACGGGGAGCTGTTTTTT. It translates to CASSPAAAWDSDHGELFF.